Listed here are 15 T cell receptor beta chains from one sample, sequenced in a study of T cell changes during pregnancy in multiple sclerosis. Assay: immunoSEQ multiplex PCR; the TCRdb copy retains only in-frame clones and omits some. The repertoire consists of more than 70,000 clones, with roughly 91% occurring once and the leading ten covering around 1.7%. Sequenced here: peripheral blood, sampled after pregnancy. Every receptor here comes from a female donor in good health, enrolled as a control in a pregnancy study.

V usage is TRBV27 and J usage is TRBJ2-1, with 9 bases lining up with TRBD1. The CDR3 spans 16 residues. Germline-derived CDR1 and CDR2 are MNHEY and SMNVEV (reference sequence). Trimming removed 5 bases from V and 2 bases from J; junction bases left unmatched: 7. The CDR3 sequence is CASSNLGQGTYNEQFF. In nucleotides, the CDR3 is TGTGCCAGCAGTAACCTGGGACAGGGCACCTACAATGAGCAGTTCTTC.

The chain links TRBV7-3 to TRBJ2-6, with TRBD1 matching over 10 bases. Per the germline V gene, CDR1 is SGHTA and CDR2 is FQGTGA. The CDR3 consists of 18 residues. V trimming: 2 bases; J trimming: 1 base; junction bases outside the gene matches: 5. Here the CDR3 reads CASSLPGQGRSGANVLTF. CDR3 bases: TGTGCCAGCAGCTTACCGGGACAGGGGCGTTCTGGGGCCAACGTCCTGACTTTC.

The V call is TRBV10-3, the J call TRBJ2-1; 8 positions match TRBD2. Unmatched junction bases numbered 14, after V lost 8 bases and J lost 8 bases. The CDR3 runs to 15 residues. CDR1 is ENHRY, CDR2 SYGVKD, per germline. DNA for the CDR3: TGTGCCATCCGACGAATTGCGGGGGGATCCGATGAGCAGTTCTTC. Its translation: CAIRRIAGGSDEQFF.

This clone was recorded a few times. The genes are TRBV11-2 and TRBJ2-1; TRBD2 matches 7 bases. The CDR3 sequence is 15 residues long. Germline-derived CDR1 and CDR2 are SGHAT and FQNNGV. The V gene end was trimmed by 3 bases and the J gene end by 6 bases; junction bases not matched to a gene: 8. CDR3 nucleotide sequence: TGTGCCAGCAGCTTCGGGGGACTACGGTTCAATGAGCAGTTCTTC. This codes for CASSFGGLRFNEQFF.

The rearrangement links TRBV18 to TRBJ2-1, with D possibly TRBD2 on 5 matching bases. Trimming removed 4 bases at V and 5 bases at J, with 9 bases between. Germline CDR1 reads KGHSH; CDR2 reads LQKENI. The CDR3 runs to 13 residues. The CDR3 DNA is TGTGCCAGCTCACAACTAGAGGACAATGAGCAGTTCTTC. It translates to CASSQLEDNEQFF.

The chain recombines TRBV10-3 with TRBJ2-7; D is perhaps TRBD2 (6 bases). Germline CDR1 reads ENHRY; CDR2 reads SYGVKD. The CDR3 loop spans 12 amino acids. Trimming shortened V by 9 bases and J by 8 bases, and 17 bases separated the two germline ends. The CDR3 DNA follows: TGTGCCATTGCTGGCCTGGAGGGTCAGCAGTACTTC. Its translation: CAIAGLEGQQYF.

This CDR3 reads CASSLGRGRSYNSPLHF. The CDR3, as DNA: TGTGCCAGCAGTTTAGGCAGGGGGCGTTCTTATAATTCACCCCTCCACTTT. The gene calls are TRBV28 and TRBJ1-6, with 8 nucleotides matching TRBD1. This CDR3 spans 17 amino acids. Germline CDR1 reads MDHEN; CDR2 reads SYDVKM. V trimming: 2 bases; J trimming: 4 bases; junction bases outside the gene matches: 7. Together with reference TRBV28 and TRBJ1-6, the CDR3 gives the full variable domain: DVKVTQSSRYLVKRTGEKVFLECVQDMDHENMFWYRQDPGLGLRLIYFSYDVKMKEKGDIPEGYSVSREKKERFSLILESASTNQTSMYLCASSLGRGRSYNSPLHFGNGTRLTVT.

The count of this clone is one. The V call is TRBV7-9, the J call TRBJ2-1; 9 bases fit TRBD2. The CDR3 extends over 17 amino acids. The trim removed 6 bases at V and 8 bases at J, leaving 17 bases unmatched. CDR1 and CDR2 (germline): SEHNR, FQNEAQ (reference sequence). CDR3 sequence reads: CASSHAGGPPGGHEQFF. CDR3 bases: TGTGCCAGCAGTCACGCGGGGGGGCCTCCCGGGGGCCATGAGCAGTTCTTC.

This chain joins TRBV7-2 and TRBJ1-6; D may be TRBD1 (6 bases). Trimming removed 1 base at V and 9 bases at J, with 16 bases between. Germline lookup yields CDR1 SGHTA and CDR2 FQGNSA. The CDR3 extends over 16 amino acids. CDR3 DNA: TGTGCCAGCAGCTTAGGGGGGGGCTTGTACCCTTCACCCCTCCACTTT. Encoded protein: CASSLGGGLYPSPLHF.

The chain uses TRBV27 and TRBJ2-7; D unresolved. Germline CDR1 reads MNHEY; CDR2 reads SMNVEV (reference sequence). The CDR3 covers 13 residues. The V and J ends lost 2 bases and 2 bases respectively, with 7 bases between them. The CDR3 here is CASSLPRAYEQYF. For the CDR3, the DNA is TGTGCCAGCAGTTTACCACGGGCCTACGAGCAGTACTTC.

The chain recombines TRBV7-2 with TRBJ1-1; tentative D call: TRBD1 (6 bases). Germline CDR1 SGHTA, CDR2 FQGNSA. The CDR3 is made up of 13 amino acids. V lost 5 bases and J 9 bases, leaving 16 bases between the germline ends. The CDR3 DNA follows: TGTGCCAGCAGCGAAAGGACAGCGTATCAAGCTTTCTTT. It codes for CASSERTAYQAFF.

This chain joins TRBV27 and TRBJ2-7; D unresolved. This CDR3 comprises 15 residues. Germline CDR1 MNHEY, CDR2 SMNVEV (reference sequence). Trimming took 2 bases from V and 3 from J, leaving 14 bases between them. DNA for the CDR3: TGTGCCAGCAGTTTAATACCCCCCCCGGTCTACGAGCAGTACTTC. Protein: CASSLIPPPVYEQYF.

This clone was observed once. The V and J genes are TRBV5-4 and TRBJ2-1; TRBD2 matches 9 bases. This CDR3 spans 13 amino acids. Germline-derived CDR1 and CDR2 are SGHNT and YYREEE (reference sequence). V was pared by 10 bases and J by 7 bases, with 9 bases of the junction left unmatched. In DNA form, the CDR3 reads TGTGCCGGGCAGACTAGCGGAGGAAATGAGCAGTTCTTC. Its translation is CAGQTSGGNEQFF.

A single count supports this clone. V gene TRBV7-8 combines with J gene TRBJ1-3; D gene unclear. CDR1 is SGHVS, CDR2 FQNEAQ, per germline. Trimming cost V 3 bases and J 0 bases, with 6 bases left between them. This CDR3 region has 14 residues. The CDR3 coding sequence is TGTGCCAGCAGCTTTTCCGGCTCTGGAAACACCATATATTTT. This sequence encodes CASSFSGSGNTIYF.

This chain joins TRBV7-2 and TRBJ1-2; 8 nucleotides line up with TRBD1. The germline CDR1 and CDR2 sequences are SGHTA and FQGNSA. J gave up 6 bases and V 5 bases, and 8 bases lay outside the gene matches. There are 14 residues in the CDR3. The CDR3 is CASSVQTGGNGYTF. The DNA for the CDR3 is TGTGCCAGCAGCGTACAAACAGGGGGAAATGGCTACACCTTC.